A single sample gave rise to the 10 T cell receptor beta chains below, sequenced in a study of Graves' ophthalmopathy and Graves' hyperthyroidism. CDR3 regions of TCR beta were amplified from RNA transcripts. HTBI primers served in a first-round RT-PCR, which a second-round multiplex PCR followed. MiXCR, applied by TCRdb to the multiplex PCR reads, yields one record per CDR3 protein. The sample consists of roughly 1.1 million distinct CDR3 sequences, roughly two fifths of them appearing once. The material sequenced was peripheral blood or thyroid tissue (not recorded which). These receptors originate from an adult man with Graves' hyperthyroidism.

The V gene is TRBV27, the J gene TRBJ1-5, with D possibly TRBD1 on 5 matching bases. With 2 bases removed from V and 6 bases from J, the gap between germline ends came to 11 bases. This CDR3 has 14 residues. CDR1 and CDR2 (germline): MNHEY, SMNVEV (reference sequence). The CDR3 loop is CASSLGGHSQPQHF. The DNA of the CDR3 is TGTGCCAGCAGTTTAGGTGGACACTCTCAGCCCCAGCATTTT.

This chain connects TRBV6-1 to TRBJ2-7; weak D call: TRBD1 (5 bases). CDR3 length: 14 amino acids. Germline V lookup: CDR1 MNHNS, CDR2 SASEGT. The ends were cut back, 5 bases at V and 6 bases at J, with 17 bases in the middle. The CDR3 bases are TGTGCCAGCAGTTACGTCCAGGGTGATCGCGAGCAGTACTTC. Protein product: CASSYVQGDREQYF.

This clonotype was seen a few times. The gene calls are TRBV29-1 and TRBJ2-5; TRBD2 agrees at 10 bases. Judging by the DNA end, TRBJ2-1 fits better; the J call may be wrong. This CDR3 spans 15 amino acids. Germline CDR1 and CDR2: SQVTM and ANQGSEA. Here the CDR3 DNA reads TGCAGCGTTGATCGGCCTAGCGGGAGCGGGAATGAGCAGTTCTTC. It codes for CSVDRPSGSGNEQFF.

As regards this clonotype: A read error may account for a junction end that differs from germline. This chain connects TRBV5-1 to TRBJ1-1; a possible D gene is TRBD1 (5 bases). The CDR3 extends over 12 amino acids. Germline CDR1 is SGHRS and CDR2 is YFSETQ. The CDR3 DNA follows: TGCGCCAGCAGGTGGGGGAACCCTGAAGCTTTCTTT. This sequence encodes CASRWGNPEAFF.

The chain employs TRBV10-3 and TRBJ2-5, with D perhaps matching TRBD2 (5 bases). With 0 bases removed from V and 5 bases from J, the gap between germline ends came to 16 bases. The CDR3 totals 16 residues. Germline V gene data show CDR1 as ENHRY and CDR2 as SYGVKD. In DNA form, the CDR3 reads TGTGCCATCAGTGAGTCGGTCCAGACCTCGGGGGAGACCCAGTACTTC. This encodes CAISESVQTSGETQYF.

Points on this clonotype: This may stem from a read error, because a much larger clone lies one nucleotide away. The chain links TRBV7-3 to TRBJ1-1, with a weak D call TRBD1 (5 bases). The CDR3 extends over 15 amino acids. Germline V gene data show CDR1 as SGHTA and CDR2 as FQGTGA. CDR3 protein: CAGSRRGGENTEAFF. CDR3 coding DNA: TGTGCCGGCAGCCGCCGGGGGGGGGAGAACACTGAAGCTTTCTTT.

Note on this clonotype: A much bigger clone sits one base away, suggesting this may be a read error. This chain links TRBV20-1 with TRBJ1-4, with unresolved D. CDR1 is DFQATT, CDR2 SNEGSKA, per germline (reference sequence). V lost 0 bases, J lost 5 bases, and 16 bases lay in between. This CDR3 has 16 amino acids. CDR3 loop: CSARDKIGRINEKLFF. In DNA, the CDR3 is TGCAGTGCTAGAGATAAAATCGGACGGATAAATGAAAAACTGTTTTTT.

Comments on this clonotype: A much larger clone lies a single base off, so this may be a read error. This chain links TRBV7-8 with TRBJ1-1; no clear D. V shed 1 base and J shed 1 base, with 7 bases lying between them. This CDR3 spans 14 amino acids. The germline gives CDR1 SGHVS, CDR2 FQNEAQ. The CDR3: CASSLEPSNTEAFF. The CDR3 DNA reads as TGTGCCAGCAGCTTAGAACCGTCGAACACTGAAGCTTTCTTT. Full variable domain (rest looked up from reference TRBV7-8 and TRBJ1-1): GAGVSQSPRYKVAKRGQDVALRCDPISGHVSLFWYQQALGQGPEFLTYFQNEAQLDKSGLPSDRFFAERPEGSVSTLKIQRTQQEDSAVYLCASSLEPSNTEAFFGQGTRLTVV.

This clonotype was seen a few times. The CDR3 DNA follows: TGTGCCAGCAGCAAAAGAACAGGAATAGGGCAAGAGACCCAGTACTTC. It codes for CASSKRTGIGQETQYF. The V call is TRBV7-8, the J call TRBJ2-5; TRBD1 might be the D (5 bases). Trimming cost V 5 bases and J 2 bases, with 18 bases left between them. The CDR3 has 16 amino acids. Germline V gene sequence: CDR1 SGHVS, CDR2 FQNEAQ.

The rearrangement links TRBV6-4 to TRBJ1-4; 8 bases are a match to TRBD1. The CDR3 is 15 residues long. Germline CDR1 MRHNA, CDR2 SNTAGT. The V and J ends lost 5 bases and 6 bases, in that order; junction bases with no gene match: 8. CDR3 sequence reads: CASSRGRGPDEKLFF. In DNA, the CDR3 is TGTGCCAGCAGTAGAGGCAGGGGGCCGGATGAAAAACTGTTTTTT.